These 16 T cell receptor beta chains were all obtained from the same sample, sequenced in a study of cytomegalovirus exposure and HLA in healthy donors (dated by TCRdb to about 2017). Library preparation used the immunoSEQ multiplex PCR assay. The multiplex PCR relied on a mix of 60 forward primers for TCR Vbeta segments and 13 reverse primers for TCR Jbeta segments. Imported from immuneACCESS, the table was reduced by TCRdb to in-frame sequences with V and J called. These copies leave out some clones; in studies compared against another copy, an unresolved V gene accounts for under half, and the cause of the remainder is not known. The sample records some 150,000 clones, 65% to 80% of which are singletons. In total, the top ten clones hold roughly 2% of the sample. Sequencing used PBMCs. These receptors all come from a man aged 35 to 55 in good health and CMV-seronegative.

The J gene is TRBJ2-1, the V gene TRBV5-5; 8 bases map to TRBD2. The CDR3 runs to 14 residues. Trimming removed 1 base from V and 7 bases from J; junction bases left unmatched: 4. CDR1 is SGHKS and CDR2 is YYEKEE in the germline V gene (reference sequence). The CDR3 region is CASSLSGGRNEQFF. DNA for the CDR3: TGTGCCAGCAGCTTGTCGGGAGGGAGGAATGAGCAGTTCTTC.

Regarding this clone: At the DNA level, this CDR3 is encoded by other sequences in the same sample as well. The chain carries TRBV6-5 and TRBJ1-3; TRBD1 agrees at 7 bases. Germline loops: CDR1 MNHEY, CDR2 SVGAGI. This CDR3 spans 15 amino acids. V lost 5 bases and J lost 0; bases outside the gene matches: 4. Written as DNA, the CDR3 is TGTGCCAGCAGTAAAGACAGGGACTCTGGAAACACCATATATTTT. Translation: CASSKDRDSGNTIYF.

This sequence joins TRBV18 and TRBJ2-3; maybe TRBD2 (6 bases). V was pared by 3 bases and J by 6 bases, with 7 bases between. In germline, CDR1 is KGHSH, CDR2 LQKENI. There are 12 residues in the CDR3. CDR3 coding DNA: TGTGCCAGCTCACCGAGCGGGGATACGCAGTATTTT. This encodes CASSPSGDTQYF.

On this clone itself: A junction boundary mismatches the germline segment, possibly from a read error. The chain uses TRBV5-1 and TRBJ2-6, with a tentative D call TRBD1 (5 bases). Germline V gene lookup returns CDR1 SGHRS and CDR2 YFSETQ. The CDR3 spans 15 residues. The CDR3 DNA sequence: TGCGCCAGCAGCCTAGACAGCTCTGGGGCCAACGGCCTGACTTTC. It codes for CASSLDSSGANGLTF. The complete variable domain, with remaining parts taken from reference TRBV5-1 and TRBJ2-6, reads KAGVTQTPRYLIKTRGQQVTLSCSPISGHRSVSWYQQTPGQGLQFLFEYFSETQRNKGNFPGRFSGRQFSNSRSEMNVSTLELGDSALYLCASSLDSSGANGLTFGAGSRLTVL.

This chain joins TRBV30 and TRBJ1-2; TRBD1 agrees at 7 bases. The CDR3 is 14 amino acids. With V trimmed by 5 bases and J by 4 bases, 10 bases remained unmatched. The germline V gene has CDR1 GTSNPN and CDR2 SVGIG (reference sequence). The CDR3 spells CAWLGTASFYGYTF. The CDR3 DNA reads TGTGCCTGGCTTGGGACAGCCTCCTTCTATGGCTACACCTTC.

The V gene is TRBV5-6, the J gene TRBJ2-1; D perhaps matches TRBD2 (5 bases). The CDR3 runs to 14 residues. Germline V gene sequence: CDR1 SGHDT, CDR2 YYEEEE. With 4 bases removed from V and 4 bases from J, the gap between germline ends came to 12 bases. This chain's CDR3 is CASSPRLAYNEQFF. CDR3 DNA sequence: TGTGCCAGCAGCCCGCGGCTAGCTTACAATGAGCAGTTCTTC.

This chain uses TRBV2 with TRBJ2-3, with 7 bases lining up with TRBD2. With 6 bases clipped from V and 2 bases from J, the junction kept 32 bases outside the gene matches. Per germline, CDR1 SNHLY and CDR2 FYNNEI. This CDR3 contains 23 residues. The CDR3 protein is CASSHRLAGGSSLFREVTDTQYF. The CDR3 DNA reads TGTGCCAGCAGCCACAGACTAGCAGGAGGCTCTTCGCTCTTTCGGGAGGTCACAGATACGCAGTATTTT. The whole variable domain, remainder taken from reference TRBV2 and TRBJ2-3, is EPEVTQTPSHQVTQMGQEVILRCVPISNHLYFYWYRQILGQKVEFLVSFYNNEISEKSEIFDDQFSVERPDGSNFTLKIRSTKLEDSAMYFCASSHRLAGGSSLFREVTDTQYFGPGTRLTVL.

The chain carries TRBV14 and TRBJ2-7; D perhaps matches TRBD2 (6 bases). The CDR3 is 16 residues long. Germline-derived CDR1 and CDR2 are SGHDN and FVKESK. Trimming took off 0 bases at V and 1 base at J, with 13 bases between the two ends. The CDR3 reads CASSQDRRDGSYEQYF. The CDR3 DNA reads TGTGCCAGCAGCCAAGATAGGAGGGACGGGTCCTACGAGCAGTACTTC.

CDR3 sequence: CASKKGIAVTNEQFF. The CDR3 DNA sequence: TGTGCCAGTAAAAAAGGAATAGCGGTTACCAATGAGCAGTTCTTC. The chain has TRBV19 and TRBJ2-1; maybe TRBD2 (6 bases). The CDR3 contains 15 residues. The germline V gene encodes CDR1 LNHDA and CDR2 SQIVND (reference sequence). V was clipped by 7 bases and J by 6 bases, with 19 bases between them.

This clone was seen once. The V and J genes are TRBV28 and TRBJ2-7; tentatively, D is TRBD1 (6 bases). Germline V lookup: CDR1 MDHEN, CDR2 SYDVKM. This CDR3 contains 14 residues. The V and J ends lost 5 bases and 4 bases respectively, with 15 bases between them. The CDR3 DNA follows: TGTGCCAGCAGTCCTCCGGACAGCCGATACGAGCAGTACTTC. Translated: CASSPPDSRYEQYF.

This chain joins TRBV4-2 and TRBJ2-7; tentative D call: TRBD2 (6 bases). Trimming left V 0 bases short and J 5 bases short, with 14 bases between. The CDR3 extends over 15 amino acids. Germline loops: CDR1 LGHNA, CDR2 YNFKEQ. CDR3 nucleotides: TGTGCCAGCAGCCAAGATTTACGGGAGTCGAACGAGCAGTACTTC. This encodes CASSQDLRESNEQYF.

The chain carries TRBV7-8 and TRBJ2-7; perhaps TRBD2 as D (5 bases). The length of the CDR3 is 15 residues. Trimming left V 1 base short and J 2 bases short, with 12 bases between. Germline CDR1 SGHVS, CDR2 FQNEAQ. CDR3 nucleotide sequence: TGTGCCAGCAGCTTAGAATCAATGGGAGCCTACGAGCAGTACTTC. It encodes CASSLESMGAYEQYF.

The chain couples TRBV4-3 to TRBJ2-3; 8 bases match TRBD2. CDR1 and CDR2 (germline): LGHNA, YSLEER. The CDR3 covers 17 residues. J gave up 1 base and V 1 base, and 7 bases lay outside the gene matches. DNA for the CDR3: TGCGCCAGCAGCCAAGGGACCACGGGACTAGGCACAGATACGCAGTATTTT. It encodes CASSQGTTGLGTDTQYF.

CDR3 sequence reads: CASSVASGTGTDTQYF. The CDR3 bases are TGTGCCAGCAGTGTGGCTAGCGGTACTGGCACAGATACGCAGTATTTT. The rearrangement joins TRBV27 to TRBJ2-3; 7 bases line up with TRBD2. V was clipped by 5 bases and J by 1 base; unmatched bases: 9. Germline V gene sequence: CDR1 MNHEY, CDR2 SMNVEV (reference sequence). This CDR3 has 16 amino acids.

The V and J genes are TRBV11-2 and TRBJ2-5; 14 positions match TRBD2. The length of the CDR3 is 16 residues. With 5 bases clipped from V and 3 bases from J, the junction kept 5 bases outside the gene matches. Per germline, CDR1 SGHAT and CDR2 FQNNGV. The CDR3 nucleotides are TGTGCCAGCAGCCGGATGGGACTAGCGGGAGAAGAGACCCAGTACTTC. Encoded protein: CASSRMGLAGEETQYF. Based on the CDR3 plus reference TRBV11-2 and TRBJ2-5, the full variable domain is EAGVAQSPRYKIIEKRQSVAFWCNPISGHATLYWYQQILGQGPKLLIQFQNNGVVDDSQLPKDRFSAERLKGVDSTLKIQPAKLEDSAVYLCASSRMGLAGEETQYFGPGTRLLVL.

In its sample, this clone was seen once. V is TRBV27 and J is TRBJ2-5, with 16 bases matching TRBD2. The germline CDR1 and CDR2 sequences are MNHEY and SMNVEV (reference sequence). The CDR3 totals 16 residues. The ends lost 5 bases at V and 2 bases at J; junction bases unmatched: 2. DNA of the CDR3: TGTGCCAGCAGTCTGGGACTAGCGGGAGGGCAAGAGACCCAGTACTTC. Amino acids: CASSLGLAGGQETQYF.